This T cell receptor (beta chain) was recovered during a study of T cells in Graves' hyperthyroidism and ophthalmopathy. In this sample, this clonotype turned up many times. The germline gene is not matched at one end of the junction; a read error may be the cause. Germline CDR1 is SSHAT and CDR2 is FNYEAQ (reference sequence). The CDR3 is made up of 13 amino acids. From RNA transcripts, TCR beta CDR3 regions were amplified. Initially, a first-round RT-PCR of the TCR CDR3 employed the HTBI primer set. TCRdb itself ran the multiplex PCR reads through MiXCR, one entry per CDR3 protein. Seen here are approximately 710,000 distinct CDR3 sequences, approximately 15% observed once, and the top ten hold less than 20%.

This chain joins TRBV7-7 and TRBJ2-5; no definite D call. Sequenced input: blood. This TCR came from a man in his fifties with Graves' hyperthyroidism. CDR3 sequence reads: CASSLVGKETQYF. The CDR3 DNA is TGTGCTAGCAGCTTAGTGGGGAAAGAGACCCAGTACTTC.